Listed here are 8 T cell receptor beta chains from one sample, sequenced in a study of CD8 T cells in ankylosing spondylitis. TCRdb used MiXCR to reprocess the 5' RACE reads, holding one entry per CDR3 protein. The profile shows nearly 350,000 distinct CDR3 sequences, 14% to 15% of them singletons. The material sequenced was blood, either unsorted or a sorted T cell fraction (not recorded which). The receptors stem from a male donor with ankylosing spondylitis or in good health (not recorded which).

This clonotype was counted only a few times. The chain couples TRBV12-3 or TRBV12-4 to TRBJ1-2; 7 positions match TRBD1. This CDR3 has 13 residues. Losses at the gene ends were 7 bases for V and 5 bases for J; bases not matched to a gene: 7. The CDR3 DNA reads TGTGCCAGCACCCGGACAGGCGTGTATGGCTACACCTTC. Protein sequence: CASTRTGVYGYTF.

In its sample, this clonotype was seen a few times. The V gene is TRBV10-3, the J gene TRBJ1-1; TRBD1 might be the D (5 bases). Germline CDR1 ENHRY, CDR2 SYGVKD. This CDR3 comprises 13 residues. V was trimmed by 10 bases and J by 4 bases, leaving 16 bases between them. The CDR3 sequence: CATYRGGGTEAFF. In nucleotides, the CDR3 is TGTGCCACCTACCGGGGTGGGGGCACTGAAGCTTTCTTT.

The chain has TRBV5-1 and TRBJ2-5; D gene ambiguous. Germline loops: CDR1 SGHRS, CDR2 YFSETQ. V lost 1 base and J lost 2, with 9 bases in between. The CDR3 has 14 residues. The CDR3 sequence is CASSLKALQETQYF. The CDR3 nucleotides are TGCGCCAGCAGCTTGAAAGCCTTACAAGAGACCCAGTACTTC. Supplemented by reference TRBV5-1 and TRBJ2-5, the full variable domain reads KAGVTQTPRYLIKTRGQQVTLSCSPISGHRSVSWYQQTPGQGLQFLFEYFSETQRNKGNFPGRFSGRQFSNSRSEMNVSTLELGDSALYLCASSLKALQETQYFGPGTRLLVL.

This clonotype has just a few counts. The chain has TRBV5-1 and TRBJ2-6; D remains ambiguous. Germline assignment: CDR1 SGHRS and CDR2 YFSETQ. This CDR3 is 16 amino acids long. V was pared by 0 bases and J by 0 bases, with 7 bases between. CDR3 in amino acids: CASSLEPGSGANVLTF. The CDR3 nucleotides read TGCGCCAGCAGCTTGGAACCTGGCTCTGGGGCCAACGTCCTGACTTTC.

This clonotype was found a few times. The chain links TRBV5-1 to TRBJ2-2, with D possibly being TRBD2 (5 bases). The ends were cut back, 0 bases at V and 1 base at J, with 7 bases in the middle. The CDR3 contains 15 residues. Germline V CDR1 and CDR2: SGHRS, YFSETQ. CDR3 bases: TGCGCCAGCAGCTTGGACGGGGAGAACACCGGGGAGCTGTTTTTT. It encodes CASSLDGENTGELFF.

This clonotype occurred a few times. V is TRBV10-3 and J is TRBJ1-5; 9 bases are a match to TRBD1. CDR1 and CDR2 from the germline V gene are ENHRY and SYGVKD. The CDR3 extends over 14 amino acids. After removal of 6 bases from V and 3 bases from J, the junction contained 3 bases not matched to a gene. The chain's CDR3 is CAISRDRANQPQHF. Here the CDR3 DNA reads TGTGCCATCAGCCGGGACAGGGCCAATCAGCCCCAGCATTTT.

This clonotype was found a few times. The chain uses TRBV7-2 and TRBJ2-5; D gene unclear. Germline values: CDR1 SGHTA, CDR2 FQGNSA. The CDR3 is 14 amino acids. V was trimmed by 1 base and J by 0 bases, leaving 6 bases between them. The chain's CDR3 is CASSLGVDQETQYF. CDR3 bases: TGTGCCAGCAGCTTAGGGGTAGACCAAGAGACCCAGTACTTC.

The chain uses TRBV7-8 and TRBJ2-1; 8 bases agree with TRBD2. This CDR3 is built from 13 residues. CDR1 is SGHVS, CDR2 FQNEAQ, per germline. V lost 3 bases and J lost 10; bases outside the gene matches: 5. CDR3 loop: CASSFVLAGEQFF. Written as DNA, the CDR3 is TGTGCCAGCAGCTTCGTGTTAGCGGGAGAGCAGTTCTTC.